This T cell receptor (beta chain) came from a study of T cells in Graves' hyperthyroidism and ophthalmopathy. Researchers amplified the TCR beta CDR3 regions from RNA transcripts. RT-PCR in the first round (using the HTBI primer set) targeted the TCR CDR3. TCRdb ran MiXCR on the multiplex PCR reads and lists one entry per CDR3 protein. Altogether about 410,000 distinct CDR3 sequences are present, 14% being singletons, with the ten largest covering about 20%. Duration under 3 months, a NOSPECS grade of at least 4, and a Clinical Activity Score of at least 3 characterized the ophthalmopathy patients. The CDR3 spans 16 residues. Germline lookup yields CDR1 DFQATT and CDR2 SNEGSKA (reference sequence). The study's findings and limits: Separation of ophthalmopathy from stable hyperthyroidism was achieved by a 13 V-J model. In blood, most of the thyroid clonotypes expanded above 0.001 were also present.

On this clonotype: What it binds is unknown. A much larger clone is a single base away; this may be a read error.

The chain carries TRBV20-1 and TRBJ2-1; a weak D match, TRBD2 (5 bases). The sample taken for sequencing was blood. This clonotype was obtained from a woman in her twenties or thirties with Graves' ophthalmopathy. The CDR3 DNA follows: TGCAGTGCTAGAGACCCGGACTCTACCTCCTACAATGGGCAGTTCTTC. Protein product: CSARDPDSTSYNGQFF.